The source of this T cell receptor (beta chain) is a study of spatial heterogeneity in lung cancer. This clonotype has only a few counts. Described time point: sample taken at primary tumor resection. Tumor, nontumor lung or frozen PBMC supplied whole RNA that was sequenced unsorted. MiXCR was run by TCRdb on the 5' RACE reads, yielding one entry per CDR3 protein. The table lists more than 80,000 distinct CDR3 sequences, about 12% of them singletons, with over 40% in the top ten. Germline V lookup: CDR1 SGHAT, CDR2 FQNNGV. The CDR3 is 14 residues long. J was trimmed by 15 bases and V by 5 bases; bases with no gene match: 10.

The sequence was obtained from a male donor with early-stage non-small cell lung cancer. The sequenced sample was PBMCs, obtained at surgery. V is TRBV11-2 and J is TRBJ2-1; 13 nucleotides line up with TRBD2. CDR3 loop: CASSPRTSGSLGFF. The CDR3 nucleotides read TGTGCCAGCAGCCCACGGACTAGCGGGAGTTTGGGGTTCTTC.